This record looks at one TCR beta chain sequence and its context. Trimming cost V 1 base and J 9 bases, with 19 bases left between them. The CDR3 spans 16 residues. Germline CDR1 reads LNHDA; CDR2 reads SQIVND (reference sequence). This record belongs to a study of blood T cell repertoires in COVID-19. Overall study: Donors in the United States, Italy and Spain gave samples during acute or convalescent COVID-19. T cells, B-cell-depleted T cells, or PBMCs provided the cDNA or gDNA that served as material.

Study processing details: The assay estimated nucleated cells by amplifying reference gene primers. TCRdb keeps only in-frame clones here, not all; method: immunoSEQ multiplex PCR. From that table come the V and J calls and clone size; the DNA was used to work out D and trimming. Of fewer than 15,000 clones listed, roughly 84% were seen once; the top ten hold approximately 30%. Sequencing used peripheral blood. The chain joins TRBV19 to TRBJ2-1, with TRBD2 as a possible D gene (6 bases). This receptor was taken from a man aged 50-59 years with active COVID-19. The chain's CDR3 is CASSIGGELSHGEQFF. The CDR3 DNA sequence: TGTGCCAGTAGTATAGGGGGGGAGCTCTCCCACGGTGAGCAGTTCTTC.